These 26 T cell receptor beta chains share one sample of origin, sequenced in a study of shared clonotypes between healthy human individuals. TCRdb's table, derived via immunoSEQ multiplex PCR, lists solely in-frame clones and lacks some. Counted here are roughly 640,000 clones, approximately 97% occurring once; the ten biggest clones make up roughly 0.055%. The sequenced sample consisted of naive CD4+ T cells sorted from blood. Subset given: CD45RA+ positively selected. Receptors were obtained from a woman in her thirties in good health.

This chain connects TRBV6-5 to TRBJ1-2, with 7 bases fitting TRBD1. This CDR3 has 12 residues. J was trimmed by 8 bases and V by 5 bases; bases with no gene match: 5. Per the germline V gene, CDR1 is MNHEY and CDR2 is SVGAGI. The CDR3 nucleotides are TGTGCCAGCAGTGGCACGACAGGGGGCTACACCTTC. Residues: CASSGTTGGYTF.

The chain recombines TRBV5-4 with TRBJ2-7; TRBD2 is a possible D gene (5 bases). Germline assignment: CDR1 SGHNT and CDR2 YYREEE (reference sequence). The CDR3 contains 14 residues. The V end lost 0 bases, the J end lost 0 bases, and 7 bases lay between the germline ends. CDR3 in amino acids: CASSLVRDSYEQYF. As DNA, the CDR3 is TGTGCCAGCAGCTTGGTTCGGGACTCCTACGAGCAGTACTTC.

The chain carries TRBV4-1 and TRBJ1-5; D unclear. This CDR3 contains 16 residues. CDR1 is MGHRA and CDR2 is YSYEKL in the germline V gene. V gave up 4 bases and J gave up 3 bases, with 16 bases separating them. CDR3 amino acids: CASSRVANGNNQPQHF. CDR3 sequence (DNA): TGCGCCAGCAGCCGCGTCGCCAATGGGAACAATCAGCCCCAGCATTTT.

The rearrangement joins TRBV6-5 to TRBJ1-2; 7 positions match TRBD1. V gave up 8 bases and J gave up 5 bases; unmatched junction bases: 8. CDR3 size: 13 residues. In germline, CDR1 is MNHEY, CDR2 SVGAGI. CDR3 sequence: CASGRQGLYGYTF. The CDR3 bases are TGTGCCAGCGGGCGACAGGGTTTGTATGGCTACACCTTC.

Regarding this clone: Other DNA sequences in the same sample also yield this CDR3. The gene calls are TRBV28 and TRBJ2-7; no reliable D call. V shed 3 bases and J shed 7 bases, with 7 bases lying between them. From germline, CDR1 is MDHEN and CDR2 SYDVKM. There are 11 residues in the CDR3. The CDR3 loop reads CASSFRDEQYF. CDR3 bases: TGTGCCAGCAGTTTCAGAGATGAGCAGTACTTC.

The chain combines TRBV6-5 with TRBJ1-2; perhaps TRBD1 as D (5 bases). Trimming removed 5 bases from V and 3 bases from J, with 16 bases in between. Germline V gives CDR1 MNHEY, CDR2 SVGAGI. The CDR3 covers 15 residues. The CDR3 spells CASSAHRDAYYGYTF. The DNA of the CDR3 is TGTGCCAGCAGTGCCCACCGGGACGCTTACTATGGCTACACCTTC.

The V and J genes are TRBV19 and TRBJ2-3; TRBD1 matches at 9 bases. CDR1 is LNHDA and CDR2 is SQIVND in the germline V gene (reference sequence). V trimming: 5 bases; J trimming: 5 bases; junction bases outside the gene matches: 2. The length of the CDR3 is 13 residues. As DNA, the CDR3 is TGTGCCAGTAGTCGACAGGGGGTAGATACGCAGTATTTT. Protein: CASSRQGVDTQYF.

The chain couples TRBV7-7 to TRBJ2-5, with a tentative D call TRBD2 (5 bases). CDR1 is SSHAT, CDR2 FNYEAQ, per germline (reference sequence). The germline V and J ends were trimmed by 0 bases and 2 bases, with 7 bases remaining between them. This CDR3 has 14 residues. For the CDR3, the DNA is TGTGCCAGCAGCTTAGCGGGAGAACAAGAGACCCAGTACTTC. The encoded protein is CASSLAGEQETQYF.

The chain links TRBV6-5 to TRBJ1-5, with a tentative D call TRBD1 (6 bases). CDR1 is MNHEY and CDR2 is SVGAGI in the germline V gene. The CDR3 contains 14 residues. V lost 9 bases and J 3 bases, leaving 15 bases between the germline ends. The CDR3 DNA sequence: TGTGCCAGTTCGACAGGACGCGTCAATCAGCCCCAGCATTTT. Protein product: CASSTGRVNQPQHF.

CDR3 loop: CASSFFVITGGGYTF. CDR3 coding DNA: TGTGCCAGCAGTTTCTTCGTCATCACCGGGGGTGGCTACACCTTC. The chain employs TRBV28 and TRBJ1-2; D is perhaps TRBD1 (5 bases). The CDR3 sequence is 15 residues long. Trimming removed 3 bases at V and 7 bases at J, with 18 bases between. Looked up from germline, CDR1 is MDHEN and CDR2 is SYDVKM.

This clone was recorded once. The V call is TRBV7-9, the J call TRBJ1-1; D not certain. Germline CDR1 is SEHNR and CDR2 is FQNEAQ (reference sequence). Trimming left V 5 bases short and J 2 bases short, with 12 bases between. The CDR3 has 14 amino acids. The chain's CDR3 is CASSQGPGNTEAFF. DNA of the CDR3: TGTGCCAGCAGCCAAGGACCGGGAAACACTGAAGCTTTCTTT.

The chain combines TRBV6-6 with TRBJ2-7, with 9 bases aligning to TRBD2. V lost 4 bases to trimming and J lost 1 base; unmatched junction nucleotides: 2. CDR1 and CDR2 from the germline V gene are MNHNY and SVGAGI (reference sequence). There are 14 residues in the CDR3. The CDR3 nucleotides are TGTGCCAGCAGTTTTAGCGGGAGATCCTACGAGCAGTACTTC. It encodes CASSFSGRSYEQYF.

The chain joins TRBV5-6 to TRBJ1-2; D gene uncertain. In germline, CDR1 is SGHDT, CDR2 YYEEEE. The CDR3 loop spans 15 amino acids. Trimming pared 0 bases from V and 4 bases from J, leaving 13 bases between. The CDR3 is CASSLGTYVGYGYTF. CDR3 DNA: TGTGCCAGCAGCTTGGGGACCTACGTCGGCTATGGCTACACCTTC.

This sequence joins TRBV7-6 and TRBJ1-1; D gene unclear. The CDR3 length is 14 residues. V lost 4 bases to trimming and J lost 1 base, with 10 bases between them. CDR1 is SGHVS and CDR2 is FNYEAQ in the germline V gene. CDR3 protein: CASSSANGNTEAFF. The DNA for the CDR3 is TGTGCCAGCAGCTCAGCCAATGGGAACACTGAAGCTTTCTTT.

The J gene is TRBJ2-2, the V gene TRBV25-1; D not resolved. This CDR3 is 13 amino acids long. CDR1 MGHDK and CDR2 SYGVNS come from the germline V gene. Trimming took 6 bases from V and 5 from J, leaving 10 bases between them. The CDR3 is CASRYSLTGELFF. For the CDR3, the DNA is TGTGCCAGCAGGTACAGCTTAACCGGGGAGCTGTTTTTT.

The CDR3 DNA sequence: TGTGCCAGCAGCCAAGAGGAGCACAGCTCCTACGAGCAGTACTTC. Amino acid sequence: CASSQEEHSSYEQYF. The V and J genes are TRBV4-2 and TRBJ2-7; D not certain. This CDR3 is built from 15 residues. Germline CDR1 is LGHNA and CDR2 is YNFKEQ. V gave up 0 bases and J gave up 0 bases, with 9 bases separating them.

This chain joins TRBV9 and TRBJ2-3; D is undetermined. Trimming took off 0 bases at V and 11 bases at J, with 13 bases between the two ends. Looked up from germline, CDR1 is SGDLS and CDR2 is YYNGEE. CDR3 size: 13 residues. The CDR3 region has the DNA TGTGCCAGCAGCGTAGAAACTTCCCTTGGGCAGTATTTT. Its protein is CASSVETSLGQYF.

The rearrangement joins TRBV6-6 to TRBJ1-3, with D possibly TRBD1 on 5 matching bases. The CDR3 length is 14 residues. The germline V gene has CDR1 MNHNY and CDR2 SVGAGI (reference sequence). Trimming took 6 bases from V and 2 from J, leaving 11 bases between them. In DNA form, the CDR3 reads TGTGCCAGCAGCGACGACAGACCTGGAAACACCATATATTTT. It codes for CASSDDRPGNTIYF.

This clone was recorded once. Other nucleotide sequences in the sample specify the same CDR3. This chain connects TRBV4-1 to TRBJ2-7, with TRBD2 identical over 13 bases. The V gene end was trimmed by 0 bases and the J gene end by 4 bases; junction bases not matched to a gene: 12. The CDR3 spans 19 residues. Germline V gene sequence: CDR1 MGHRA, CDR2 YSYEKL. CDR3 DNA: TGCGCCAGCAGCCAAGAAGTCCTTACACCGGGACTAGCGGGGTACGAGCAGTACTTC. Amino acids: CASSQEVLTPGLAGYEQYF.

The V and J genes are TRBV27 and TRBJ2-7; 7 bases fit TRBD2. The CDR3 consists of 14 residues. V gave up 5 bases and J gave up 6 bases; unmatched junction bases: 10. Germline V gene data show CDR1 as MNHEY and CDR2 as SMNVEV (reference sequence). The CDR3 DNA is TGTGCCAGCAGTACCACTAGCGAGGGTTTCGAGCAGTACTTC. Amino acids: CASSTTSEGFEQYF.

V is TRBV7-9 and J is TRBJ2-5; D may be TRBD1 or TRBD2 (5 bases each). Between the trimmed V and J ends, which lost 1 base and 5 bases, there was a span of 14 bases. CDR1 is SEHNR and CDR2 is FQNEAQ in the germline V gene (reference sequence). This CDR3 comprises 15 residues. In DNA form, the CDR3 reads TGTGCCAGCAGCTTAGTCGAGGGGCCGCAGGAGACCCAGTACTTC. Protein sequence: CASSLVEGPQETQYF.

This clone was detected once. V usage is TRBV10-1 and J usage is TRBJ2-7; D might be TRBD1 or TRBD2, each matching 5 bases. The CDR3 extends over 15 amino acids. Germline CDR1 is WNHNN and CDR2 is SYGVQD (reference sequence). Between the trimmed V and J ends, which lost 2 bases and 2 bases, there was a span of 13 bases. The CDR3 loop reads CASSEGAGTPYEQYF. CDR3 DNA sequence: TGCGCCAGCAGTGAGGGGGCAGGGACCCCCTACGAGCAGTACTTC.

The genes are TRBV2 and TRBJ2-5; TRBD1 matches at 8 bases. The J call may be faulty, since TRBJ2-7 better matches the DNA end. This CDR3 comprises 13 residues. In germline, CDR1 is SNHLY, CDR2 FYNNEI. The CDR3 nucleotides are TGTGCCACGGGGCAGTACAGGGGGACCGAGCAGTACTTC. Translation: CATGQYRGTEQYF.

The chain is built from TRBV19 and TRBJ2-1; D is unclear. The CDR3 consists of 12 residues. Deletions cut 1 base from V and 8 bases from J, with 6 bases between. Germline V CDR1 and CDR2: LNHDA, SQIVND (reference sequence). CDR3 amino acids: CASSIVADEQFF. The CDR3 DNA is TGTGCCAGTAGTATAGTAGCTGATGAGCAGTTCTTC.

The gene calls are TRBV28 and TRBJ1-5; D is perhaps TRBD1 (6 bases). Germline CDR1 and CDR2: MDHEN and SYDVKM. The CDR3 length is 15 residues. Trimming took off 3 bases at V and 7 bases at J, with 16 bases between the two ends. CDR3 DNA: TGTGCCAGCAGTTTTGGGGACAAACTTCGGCAGCCCCAGCATTTT. This sequence encodes CASSFGDKLRQPQHF.

The chain couples TRBV6-1 to TRBJ2-7; no clear D gene. Trimming removed 6 bases from V and 3 bases from J, with 12 bases in between. The germline V gene has CDR1 MNHNS and CDR2 SASEGT. The CDR3 covers 13 residues. The CDR3 spells CASRTSASYEQYF. In DNA, the CDR3 is TGTGCCAGCAGGACCTCGGCGAGCTACGAGCAGTACTTC.